Below, 5 T cell receptor beta chains from the same sample are listed, as sequenced in a study of chemoradiotherapy in HPV16-positive cancers. Measured with immunoSEQ multiplex PCR; TCRdb has only the in-frame clones, and not every one. The table has approximately 34,000 clones, 70% to 90% seen once. Specimen: blood, collected from a patient who underwent chemoradiotherapy. The source of these receptors is a human donor with HPV-associated anogenital cancer.

This chain joins TRBV14 and TRBJ1-2, with a weak D call TRBD1 (5 bases). The V gene's germline CDR1 is SGHDN and CDR2 FVKESK. The CDR3 sequence is 15 residues long. V was clipped by 1 base and J by 2 bases, with 11 bases between them. CDR3 region: CASSQVWGDNYGYTF. Written as DNA, the CDR3 is TGTGCCAGCAGCCAAGTATGGGGCGACAACTATGGCTACACCTTC.

The chain employs TRBV25-1 and TRBJ2-1; tentative D call: TRBD1 (5 bases). This CDR3 has 16 residues. V lost 1 base and J lost 6, with 16 bases in between. Germline V CDR1 and CDR2: MGHDK, SYGVNS. CDR3 in amino acids: CASSEWAGRSTNEQFF. CDR3 nucleotide sequence: TGTGCCAGCAGTGAATGGGCAGGGCGCTCCACCAATGAGCAGTTCTTC. Complete variable domain (other parts from reference TRBV25-1 and TRBJ2-1): EADIYQTPRYLVIGTGKKITLECSQTMGHDKMYWYQQDPGMELHLIHYSYGVNSTEKGDLSSESTVSRIRTEHFPLTLESARPSHTSQYLCASSEWAGRSTNEQFFGPGTRLTVL.

The chain couples TRBV14 to TRBJ2-5; D perhaps matches TRBD1 (5 bases). CDR1 and CDR2 from the germline V gene are SGHDN and FVKESK. The CDR3 runs to 16 residues. Between the trimmed V and J ends, which lost 1 base and 2 bases, there was a span of 14 bases. The DNA of the CDR3 is TGTGCCAGCAGCCAAGGAGGTCAGGGTTGGCAAGAGACCCAGTACTTC. Protein sequence: CASSQGGQGWQETQYF.

The chain combines TRBV20-1 with TRBJ2-7, with D unclear. V lost 4 bases and J lost 0, with 4 bases in between. Germline V CDR1 and CDR2: DFQATT, SNEGSKA (reference sequence). The CDR3 length is 11 residues. CDR3 sequence reads: CSAISSYEQYF. Here the CDR3 DNA reads TGCAGTGCTATAAGCTCCTACGAGCAGTACTTC.

The chain recombines TRBV4-1 with TRBJ1-2; tentatively, D is TRBD1 (6 bases). V was shortened by 2 bases and J by 7 bases, with 20 bases between the two germline ends. Germline values: CDR1 MGHRA, CDR2 YSYEKL. The CDR3 spans 16 residues. Written as DNA, the CDR3 is TGCGCCAGCAGCCAAATGGCAGGGGCGACCGGGAGTGGCTACACCTTC. Its protein is CASSQMAGATGSGYTF.